A selection of T cell receptor beta chains follows, all from one sample in a study of early stage breast cancer tumors. Sequenced by immunoSEQ multiplex PCR; TCRdb stores in-frame clones only, minus some. Found here are some 20,000 clones, around 83% of them singletons; the top ten hold about 1.7%. The sequenced sample was blood. These receptor sequences come from a person aged 70 to 85 with breast cancer. Both conserved end residues are part of each CDR3. D genes are given only for firm matches. Clone size is shown for a subset of rows, as once, few, many or a class of expanded clone.

CDR3nt: TGCGCCAGCAGCGCCGGTTGGGACAGGGGTTTTAATTCACCCCTCCACTTT; CDR3aa: CASSAGWDRGFNSPLHF; j_gene: TRBJ1-6; abundance: -; v_gene: TRBV5-1; d_gene: TRBD1
CDR3nt: TGTGCCAGCAGAACGACAGGGGGCCTGCCCCAGCATTTT; CDR3aa: CASRTTGGLPQHF; j_gene: TRBJ1-5; abundance: -; v_gene: TRBV28; d_gene: TRBD1
CDR3nt: TGTGCCAGCAGCTCACAGGGTGGGGTAGGGGAGCAGTACTTC; CDR3aa: CASSSQGGVGEQYF; j_gene: TRBJ2-7; abundance: -; v_gene: TRBV5-4; d_gene: -
CDR3nt: TGCGCCAGCAGCTGGGGGGGAATGAACGAGCAGTACTTC; CDR3aa: CASSWGGMNEQYF; j_gene: TRBJ2-7; abundance: -; v_gene: TRBV5-1; d_gene: TRBD2
CDR3nt: TGTGCCAGCTCACCTGGGACAGATTCACCCCTCCACTTT; CDR3aa: CASSPGTDSPLHF; j_gene: TRBJ1-6; abundance: few; v_gene: TRBV18; d_gene: TRBD1
CDR3nt: TGTGCCAGCCGCGCGGGGGGTAACCAAGAGACCCAGTACTTC; CDR3aa: CASRAGGNQETQYF; j_gene: TRBJ2-5; abundance: -; v_gene: TRBV6-5; d_gene: TRBD2
CDR3nt: TGTGCCAGCAGCGTAGGGACAGGAGGGACCGGGGAGCTGTTTTTT; CDR3aa: CASSVGTGGTGELFF; j_gene: TRBJ2-2; abundance: -; v_gene: TRBV9; d_gene: -
CDR3nt: TGTGCCAGTAGTATAGATACGGACAGCTATAACTACGAGCAGTACTTC; CDR3aa: CASSIDTDSYNYEQYF; j_gene: TRBJ2-7; abundance: once; v_gene: TRBV19; d_gene: -
CDR3nt: TGTGCCAGCAGCTTAGGGCAGGGCGGTGGCTACGAGCAGTACTTC; CDR3aa: CASSLGQGGGYEQYF; j_gene: TRBJ2-7; abundance: -; v_gene: TRBV7-8; d_gene: -
CDR3nt: TGTGCCAGCAGCGGTCAAGGACTAGCGGGGGATGAGCAGTTCTTC; CDR3aa: CASSGQGLAGDEQFF; j_gene: TRBJ2-1; abundance: -; v_gene: TRBV2; d_gene: TRBD2
CDR3nt: TGCGCCAGCAGCCAAGGGGGGGGATCCACCTACAATGAGCAGTTCTTC; CDR3aa: CASSQGGGSTYNEQFF; j_gene: TRBJ2-1; abundance: -; v_gene: TRBV4-1; d_gene: TRBD2
CDR3nt: TGTGCCAGCAGGGGACTAGCGGGGGCCGAGAACATTCAGTACTTC; CDR3aa: CASRGLAGAENIQYF; j_gene: TRBJ2-4; abundance: once; v_gene: TRBV2; d_gene: TRBD2
CDR3nt: TGTGCCAGCAGCTTGGGGGGGGGTCTCACAGATACGCAGTATTTT; CDR3aa: CASSLGGGLTDTQYF; j_gene: TRBJ2-3; abundance: -; v_gene: TRBV5-8; d_gene: TRBD2
CDR3nt: TGTGCCAGCAGCGCTGGACAGGGACAGCCCCAGCATTTT; CDR3aa: CASSAGQGQPQHF; j_gene: TRBJ1-5; abundance: -; v_gene: TRBV2; d_gene: TRBD1
CDR3nt: TGTGCCAGCAGCCTCGGACAGGGAGACATTCAGTACTTC; CDR3aa: CASSLGQGDIQYF; j_gene: TRBJ2-4; abundance: -; v_gene: TRBV7-2; d_gene: TRBD1
CDR3nt: TGTGCCAGCAGCTCACAGAGCGGGGGGCTTATGTATACGCAGTATTTT; CDR3aa: CASSSQSGGLMYTQYF; j_gene: TRBJ2-3; abundance: -; v_gene: TRBV9; d_gene: TRBD2
CDR3nt: TGTGCCAGCAGTTTGGCAGGGGGGGGCTACACCTTC; CDR3aa: CASSLAGGGYTF; j_gene: TRBJ1-2; abundance: -; v_gene: TRBV28; d_gene: TRBD1
CDR3nt: TGTGCCAGCAGGCTGACAGGGCGGGACACTGAAGCTTTCTTT; CDR3aa: CASRLTGRDTEAFF; j_gene: TRBJ1-1; abundance: -; v_gene: TRBV27; d_gene: TRBD1
CDR3nt: TGTGCCAGCAGCTCCGGACAGGCCAGCTCTGGAAACACCATATATTTT; CDR3aa: CASSSGQASSGNTIYF; j_gene: TRBJ1-3; abundance: -; v_gene: TRBV11-3; d_gene: TRBD1
CDR3nt: TGCAGCGTTGGGGCAGGGGGCACAGAGACCCAGTACTTC; CDR3aa: CSVGAGGTETQYF; j_gene: TRBJ2-5; abundance: -; v_gene: TRBV29-1; d_gene: TRBD1
CDR3nt: TGTGCCAGCAGCTTCGGGACAGGGGGGTTCGCAGATACGCAGTATTTT; CDR3aa: CASSFGTGGFADTQYF; j_gene: TRBJ2-3; abundance: -; v_gene: TRBV7-9; d_gene: TRBD1
CDR3nt: TGTGCCTGGACCACGCGGCTGAACACTGAAGCTTTCTTT; CDR3aa: CAWTTRLNTEAFF; j_gene: TRBJ1-1; abundance: few; v_gene: TRBV30; d_gene: -
CDR3nt: TGTGCCAGCAGCTTGGAGGGGCCCACCTACGAGCAGTACTTC; CDR3aa: CASSLEGPTYEQYF; j_gene: TRBJ2-7; abundance: -; v_gene: TRBV5-6; d_gene: -
CDR3nt: TGTGCCAGCAGCGTAGGCGGTTTTTCTGAAGCTTTCTTT; CDR3aa: CASSVGGFSEAFF; j_gene: TRBJ1-1; abundance: few; v_gene: TRBV9; d_gene: -
CDR3nt: TGCGCCAGCAGCCACCAAACCGGGGGGGGGCCAGATACGCAGTATTTT; CDR3aa: CASSHQTGGGPDTQYF; j_gene: TRBJ2-3; abundance: -; v_gene: TRBV4-3; d_gene: TRBD2
CDR3nt: TGTGCCATCAGTGAGGTTGGAGGTAAAGAGACCCAGTACTTC; CDR3aa: CAISEVGGKETQYF; j_gene: TRBJ2-5; abundance: -; v_gene: TRBV10-3; d_gene: -
CDR3nt: TGTGCCAGCAGTACTCATAGGGAGACCGGGGAGCTGTTTTTT; CDR3aa: CASSTHRETGELFF; j_gene: TRBJ2-2; abundance: -; v_gene: TRBV6-5; d_gene: -
CDR3nt: TGTGCCAGCAGTCCCGACCCGGCGGGGAAACTGTTTTTT; CDR3aa: CASSPDPAGKLFF; j_gene: TRBJ1-4; abundance: once; v_gene: TRBV7-9; d_gene: -
CDR3nt: TGTGCCTGCGGCAGGGATGAAAAACTGTTTTTT; CDR3aa: CACGRDEKLFF; j_gene: TRBJ1-4; abundance: few; v_gene: TRBV30; d_gene: -
CDR3nt: TGTGCCAGCAGCTTATACGGGGGAGAGACCCAGTACTTC; CDR3aa: CASSLYGGETQYF; j_gene: TRBJ2-5; abundance: -; v_gene: TRBV7-9; d_gene: -
CDR3nt: TGCAGTGGAGGGAGTAATGAAAAACTGTTTTTT; CDR3aa: CSGGSNEKLFF; j_gene: TRBJ1-4; abundance: -; v_gene: TRBV20-1; d_gene: -
CDR3nt: TGTGCCAGTAGTGTGAGCGGGGGGCTAGAGACCCAGTACTTC; CDR3aa: CASSVSGGLETQYF; j_gene: TRBJ2-5; abundance: -; v_gene: TRBV19; d_gene: TRBD2
CDR3nt: TGTGCCAGCAGTTCAGCCGGGACTCTGGCGGGTGAGCAGTTCTTC; CDR3aa: CASSSAGTLAGEQFF; j_gene: TRBJ2-1; abundance: -; v_gene: TRBV25-1; d_gene: -
CDR3nt: TGTGCCAGCAGCTTATCTTACGAGCAGTACTTC; CDR3aa: CASSLSYEQYF; j_gene: TRBJ2-7; abundance: -; v_gene: TRBV7-2; d_gene: -
CDR3nt: TGCGCCAGCAGCCCTGGACAGGGGGCTTATCATGAGCAGTTCTTC; CDR3aa: CASSPGQGAYHEQFF; j_gene: TRBJ2-1; abundance: -; v_gene: TRBV5-1; d_gene: TRBD1
CDR3nt: TGTGCCAGCAGCCAACGGACAGTTGGCTACACCTTC; CDR3aa: CASSQRTVGYTF; j_gene: TRBJ1-2; abundance: -; v_gene: TRBV7-2; d_gene: -
CDR3nt: TGTGCCAGCAGTGAAGCCCAGGGTGCGCACACCATATATTTT; CDR3aa: CASSEAQGAHTIYF; j_gene: TRBJ1-3; abundance: -; v_gene: TRBV2; d_gene: -
CDR3nt: TGTGCCAGCAGTTTATCGGGGCTGCGGGGGGGGAATGAGCAGTTCTTC; CDR3aa: CASSLSGLRGGNEQFF; j_gene: TRBJ2-1; abundance: -; v_gene: TRBV27; d_gene: TRBD2
CDR3nt: TGTGCCAGCAGCGGGACAGGGGTTACTGAAGCTTTCTTT; CDR3aa: CASSGTGVTEAFF; j_gene: TRBJ1-1; abundance: -; v_gene: TRBV9; d_gene: TRBD1
CDR3nt: TGCGCCAGCAGCTTGGTAACAGATGCCAACTATGGCTACACCTTC; CDR3aa: CASSLVTDANYGYTF; j_gene: TRBJ1-2; abundance: -; v_gene: TRBV5-1; d_gene: -
CDR3nt: TGTGCCAGCAGCTGGACTAGCGGGGGAACAGATACGCAGTATTTT; CDR3aa: CASSWTSGGTDTQYF; j_gene: TRBJ2-3; abundance: -; v_gene: TRBV6-1; d_gene: TRBD2
CDR3nt: TGTGCCAGCAGCCACAGGGGAACGGAAGTGAATACGCAGTATTTT; CDR3aa: CASSHRGTEVNTQYF; j_gene: TRBJ2-3; abundance: once; v_gene: TRBV5-4; d_gene: TRBD1
CDR3nt: TGCGCCAGCAGCTTGCCAGACGGCGGGCAGTTCTTC; CDR3aa: CASSLPDGGQFF; j_gene: TRBJ2-1; abundance: -; v_gene: TRBV5-1; d_gene: -
CDR3nt: TGTGCCAGCAGCTTAGCAGGGGGCAACAATCAGCCCCAGCATTTT; CDR3aa: CASSLAGGNNQPQHF; j_gene: TRBJ1-5; abundance: -; v_gene: TRBV7-9; d_gene: TRBD1
CDR3nt: TGTGCCAGCACCCGTTCCGGGGACACCACCGGGGAGCTGTTTTTT; CDR3aa: CASTRSGDTTGELFF; j_gene: TRBJ2-2; abundance: -; v_gene: TRBV9; d_gene: -
CDR3nt: TGTGCCTGGAGCACCAGAGGAGGGCCTAGCAATCAGCCCCAGCATTTT; CDR3aa: CAWSTRGGPSNQPQHF; j_gene: TRBJ1-5; abundance: -; v_gene: TRBV30; d_gene: -
CDR3nt: TGTGCCAGCAGCATGACAGGGCGGAGCGAGCAGTACTTC; CDR3aa: CASSMTGRSEQYF; j_gene: TRBJ2-7; abundance: -; v_gene: TRBV9; d_gene: TRBD1
CDR3nt: TGTGCCAGCAGTACCGGGACAGGGGGTCAGCCCCAGCATTTT; CDR3aa: CASSTGTGGQPQHF; j_gene: TRBJ1-5; abundance: -; v_gene: TRBV6-5; d_gene: TRBD1
CDR3nt: TGTGCCAGCTCGAGTACAGGGGACACTGAAGCTTTCTTT; CDR3aa: CASSSTGDTEAFF; j_gene: TRBJ1-1; abundance: few; v_gene: TRBV18; d_gene: TRBD1
CDR3nt: TGCGCCAGCAGCTTGGGTGGTAGCGGGACCTACGAGCAGTACTTC; CDR3aa: CASSLGGSGTYEQYF; j_gene: TRBJ2-7; abundance: -; v_gene: TRBV5-1; d_gene: TRBD2
CDR3nt: TGTGCCAGTAGTGCTACAGGGGGCACTGAAGCTTTCTTT; CDR3aa: CASSATGGTEAFF; j_gene: TRBJ1-1; abundance: -; v_gene: TRBV19; d_gene: TRBD1
CDR3nt: TGTGCCAGCTCACCTTCGACAGGGAACACTGAAGCTTTCTTT; CDR3aa: CASSPSTGNTEAFF; j_gene: TRBJ1-1; abundance: -; v_gene: TRBV18; d_gene: -
CDR3nt: TGTGCCAGCAGCCCCCCCCCTCGGGTAGCAGCAACTAATGAAAAACTGTTTTTT; CDR3aa: CASSPPPRVAATNEKLFF; j_gene: TRBJ1-4; abundance: -; v_gene: TRBV21-1; d_gene: -